This record looks at one T cell receptor (beta chain) sequence and its context. This specimen belongs to a study of blood T cell repertoires in COVID-19. Participants were placed into cohorts based on the clinical history they reported. In the source study's methods: Reference gene primer amplification in the assay estimated nucleated cell counts. Assay: immunoSEQ multiplex PCR; the TCRdb copy retains only in-frame clones and omits some. That table gives V, J and clone size, and the DNA gave D and trimming. The data hold about 190,000 clones, with more than 75% observed a single time. The CDR3 covers 14 residues. V lost 10 bases to trimming and J lost 2 bases; unmatched junction nucleotides: 6. CDR1 and CDR2 from the germline V gene are LNHDA and SQIVND (reference sequence).

This clonotype was sampled from a woman in her 50s with acute COVID-19. The source material was PBMCs or T cells enriched from blood (not recorded which). The chain uses TRBV19 and TRBJ2-3; 10 bases map to TRBD2. Here the CDR3 reads CATSTSGVTDTQYF. DNA for the CDR3: TGTGCCACCTCCACTAGCGGGGTCACAGATACGCAGTATTTT.